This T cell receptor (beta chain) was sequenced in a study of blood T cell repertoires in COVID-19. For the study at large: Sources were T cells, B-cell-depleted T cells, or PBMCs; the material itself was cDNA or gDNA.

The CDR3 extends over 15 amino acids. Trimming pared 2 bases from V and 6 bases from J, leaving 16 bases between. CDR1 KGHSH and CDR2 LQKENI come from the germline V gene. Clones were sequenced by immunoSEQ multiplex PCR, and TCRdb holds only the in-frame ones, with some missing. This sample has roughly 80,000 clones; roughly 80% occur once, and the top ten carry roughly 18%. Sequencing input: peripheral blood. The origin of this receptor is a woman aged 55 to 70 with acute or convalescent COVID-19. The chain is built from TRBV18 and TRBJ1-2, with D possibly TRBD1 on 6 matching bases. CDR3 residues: CASSPTLQGRDGYTF. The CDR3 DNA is TGTGCCAGCTCACCAACCCTTCAGGGGCGGGATGGCTACACCTTC.